These T cell receptor beta chains were read from a single sample in a study of cytomegalovirus exposure and HLA in healthy donors. The data were produced by immunoSEQ multiplex PCR, yet TCRdb's version contains in-frame clones alone and is incomplete. The table lists more than 95,000 clones, approximately 92% of them singletons. Sequencing was performed on PBMCs. Receptors originate from a woman between 18 and 29 years old in good health and CMV-seronegative. The CDR3 runs from the conserved cysteine through the conserved F or W. A D gene is named only where the DNA matches it firmly. For some rows the clone size is stated as once, few or many, or as a class when expanded; others skip it.

TRBJ1-5 | . | TRBV6-6 | . | CASSNLLRVWNQPQHF | TGTGCCAGCAGTAACCTTCTCCGGGTGTGGAATCAGCCCCAGCATTTT
TRBJ2-2 | . | TRBV15 | few | CATSRESGHTGELFF | TGTGCCACCAGCAGAGAGTCTGGGCACACCGGGGAGCTGTTTTTT
TRBJ2-7 | TRBD1 | TRBV27 | . | CASNPGTDEQYF | TGTGCCAGCAACCCCGGGACAGACGAGCAGTACTTC
TRBJ2-3 | . | TRBV28 | . | CASSFAGGLGTDTQYF | TGTGCCAGCAGTTTTGCAGGGGGACTCGGCACAGATACGCAGTATTTT
TRBJ1-1 | TRBD1 | TRBV5-6 | . | CASSLTGYRAFF | TGTGCCAGCAGCCTGACAGGGTATAGAGCTTTCTTT
TRBJ2-2 | . | TRBV5-1 | . | CASSPSPPNTGELFF | TGCGCCAGCAGCCCAAGCCCGCCGAACACCGGGGAGCTGTTTTTT
TRBJ2-5 | . | TRBV5-6 | . | CASSPNSGETQYF | TGTGCCAGCAGCCCCAACAGTGGAGAGACCCAGTACTTC
TRBJ2-2 | TRBD2 | TRBV7-2 | . | CASSLQASGNTGELFF | TGTGCCAGCAGCTTACAAGCTAGCGGGAACACCGGGGAGCTGTTTTTT
TRBJ1-5 | TRBD1 | TRBV7-9 | . | CASSLTGESQPQHF | TGTGCCAGCAGCTTAACAGGGGAAAGTCAGCCCCAGCATTTT
TRBJ2-3 | TRBD2 | TRBV4-2 | once | CASSQVAGGLDTQYF | TGTGCCAGCAGCCAAGTGGCGGGAGGCCTAGATACGCAGTATTTT
TRBJ1-1 | . | TRBV11-2 | . | CASSLDWQRTEAFF | TGTGCCAGCAGCTTAGATTGGCAGCGCACTGAAGCTTTCTTT
TRBJ1-6 | . | TRBV25-1 | . | CASNDWGPENSPLHF | TGTGCCAGCAACGACTGGGGGCCGGAAAATTCACCCCTCCACTTT
TRBJ2-1 | . | TRBV2 | . | CASSVGEDYNEQFF | TGTGCCAGCAGTGTGGGGGAGGATTACAATGAGCAGTTCTTC
TRBJ1-2 | . | TRBV18 | . | CASSPSAGDPYGYTF | TGTGCCAGCTCACCGTCGGCGGGAGATCCGTATGGCTACACCTTC
TRBJ2-1 | . | TRBV6-6 | . | CASSYDSYNEQFF | TGTGCCAGCAGTTACGATAGTTACAATGAGCAGTTCTTC
TRBJ2-7 | TRBD2 | TRBV27 | . | CASSFLEAGPYEQYF | TGTGCCAGCAGTTTCCTCGAAGCGGGGCCCTACGAGCAGTACTTC
TRBJ2-3 | TRBD2 | TRBV5-1 | . | CASSASLAGADTQYF | TGCGCCAGCAGCGCCTCACTAGCGGGAGCAGATACGCAGTATTTT
TRBJ1-1 | TRBD1 | TRBV6-6 | . | CASSTLTGQGGTEAFF | TGTGCCAGCAGCACTCTCACGGGACAGGGCGGCACTGAAGCTTTCTTT
TRBJ1-1 | . | TRBV11-3 | . | CASIPTGLNTEAFF | TGTGCCAGCATCCCGACAGGATTGAACACTGAAGCTTTCTTT
TRBJ2-7 | TRBD2 | TRBV28 | . | CASSLPSGSFSWSYEQYF | TGTGCCAGCAGTTTACCTAGCGGGAGTTTTAGCTGGTCCTACGAGCAGTACTTC
TRBJ1-2 | . | TRBV7-2 | . | CASSLGPSANYGYTF | TGTGCCAGCAGCTTAGGGCCTTCCGCCAACTATGGCTACACCTTC
TRBJ1-2 | . | TRBV6-5 | . | CANTRLTYGYTF | TGTGCCAACACCCGACTAACCTATGGCTACACCTTC
TRBJ2-3 | TRBD2 | TRBV29-1 | . | CSNFSSGRMDTQYF | TGCAGCAATTTTTCTAGCGGGAGAATGGATACGCAGTATTTT
TRBJ1-1 | . | TRBV4-2 | . | CASSHPRGMNTEAFF | TGTGCCAGCAGCCACCCCCGGGGGATGAACACTGAAGCTTTCTTT
TRBJ2-3 | TRBD2 | TRBV27 | . | CASSPWEGRGGTDTQYF | TGTGCCAGCAGTCCCTGGGAGGGGCGAGGAGGCACAGATACGCAGTATTTT
TRBJ2-1 | . | TRBV6-1 | . | CASLRRFRNEQFF | TGTGCCAGCCTACGGCGGTTTCGCAATGAGCAGTTCTTC
TRBJ2-7 | . | TRBV28 | . | CASSLGGGYEQYF | TGTGCCAGCAGTTTAGGTGGAGGTTACGAGCAGTACTTC
TRBJ1-6 | . | TRBV27 | . | CASRKGGRSPLHF | TGTGCCAGCAGGAAAGGGGGTCGATCACCCCTCCACTTT
TRBJ2-7 | TRBD1 | TRBV27 | . | CASSISGTGTYEQYF | TGTGCCAGCAGTATTTCCGGGACAGGGACCTACGAGCAGTACTTC
TRBJ2-3 | . | TRBV7-9 | . | CASAPEGSGTDTQYF | TGTGCCAGCGCCCCCGAGGGAAGTGGCACAGATACGCAGTATTTT
TRBJ2-2 | . | TRBV4-2 | . | CASSPIGGEELFF | TGTGCCAGCAGCCCAATAGGAGGGGAGGAGCTGTTTTTT
TRBJ1-5 | . | TRBV7-2 | once | CAVKGGASNQPQHF | TGTGCCGTAAAAGGGGGGGCGAGCAATCAGCCCCAGCATTTT
TRBJ2-3 | . | TRBV5-6 | . | CASSKFRDPLHTDTQYF | TGTGCCAGCAGCAAATTCCGGGATCCTCTACACACAGATACGCAGTATTTT
TRBJ1-5 | TRBD1 | TRBV30 | . | CAWTRQGNQPQHF | TGTGCCTGGACAAGACAGGGAAATCAGCCCCAGCATTTT
TRBJ2-1 | . | TRBV7-2 | . | CASSLVPLPNNEQFF | TGTGCCAGCAGCTTAGTTCCCCTACCGAACAATGAGCAGTTCTTC
TRBJ2-2 | TRBD1 | TRBV2 | . | CASREGTVNTGELFF | TGTGCCAGCAGGGAAGGGACAGTGAACACCGGGGAGCTGTTTTTT
TRBJ2-7 | TRBD1 | TRBV28 | . | CASRVDRVGEQYF | TGTGCCAGCAGGGTGGACAGGGTGGGCGAGCAGTACTTC
TRBJ1-1 | . | TRBV5-6 | once | CASSSGGLGTEAFF | TGTGCCAGCAGCTCGGGGGGCCTGGGCACTGAAGCTTTCTTT
TRBJ2-3 | TRBD2 | TRBV6-1 | . | CASSESAGGPDTQYF | TGTGCCAGCAGTGAGTCTGCGGGAGGGCCAGATACGCAGTATTTT
TRBJ2-2 | . | TRBV27 | . | CASNTNTGELFF | TGTGCCAGCAATACGAACACCGGGGAGCTGTTTTTT
TRBJ2-3 | . | TRBV5-1 | . | CASSWRDTDTQYF | TGCGCCAGCAGCTGGCGGGACACAGATACGCAGTATTTT
TRBJ1-1 | . | TRBV12-5 | . | CASGEGRGTEAFF | TGTGCTAGTGGAGAAGGGAGAGGCACTGAAGCTTTCTTT
TRBJ2-4 | . | TRBV19 | . | CASRPATKNIQYF | TGTGCCAGTAGGCCCGCTACCAAAAACATTCAGTACTTC
TRBJ2-1 | . | TRBV29-1 | . | CSVGLQAGEQFF | TGCAGCGTTGGCCTACAGGCAGGGGAGCAGTTCTTC
TRBJ1-2 | . | TRBV4-1 | . | CASSQDGEGGGYTF | TGCGCCAGCAGCCAAGATGGAGAGGGTGGAGGCTACACCTTC
TRBJ1-1 | . | TRBV29-1 | . | CSVVISVSTEAFF | TGCAGCGTTGTAATCAGTGTTTCCACTGAAGCTTTCTTT
TRBJ2-7 | . | TRBV6-6 | . | CASSFPGVTHEQYF | TGTGCCAGCAGTTTCCCCGGGGTTACACACGAGCAGTACTTC
TRBJ2-1 | TRBD2 | TRBV6-4 | . | CASSTSGRAGNEQFF | TGTGCCAGCAGTACTAGCGGGAGGGCCGGTAATGAGCAGTTCTTC
TRBJ1-1 | TRBD1 | TRBV6-1 | . | CASRSGQGAPTEAFF | TGTGCCAGCAGGAGCGGGCAGGGGGCCCCCACTGAAGCTTTCTTT
TRBJ1-2 | . | TRBV27 | . | CASRPFKGDTYYGYTF | TGTGCCAGCAGACCCTTCAAGGGGGACACCTACTATGGCTACACCTTC
TRBJ2-1 | TRBD1 | TRBV7-2 | . | CASSPRTGTYNEQFF | TGTGCCAGCAGCCCTCGGACAGGGACCTACAATGAGCAGTTCTTC
TRBJ2-5 | TRBD2 | TRBV5-1 | . | CASSLAGGWQETQYF | TGCGCCAGCAGCTTAGCGGGGGGCTGGCAAGAGACCCAGTACTTC
TRBJ2-3 | TRBD1 | TRBV30 | . | CAWRDRRITDTQYF | TGTGCCTGGAGGGACAGGCGAATCACAGATACGCAGTATTTT
TRBJ1-2 | . | TRBV30 | . | CAWRITGRHGYTF | TGTGCCTGGAGGATAACAGGGAGACATGGCTACACCTTC
TRBJ1-2 | TRBD1 | TRBV15 | . | CATSTQDRGPHYGYTF | TGTGCCACCAGCACGCAAGACAGGGGGCCGCACTATGGCTACACCTTC
TRBJ2-1 | TRBD2 | TRBV6-5 | . | CASSYLDSGAYNEQFF | TGTGCCAGCAGTTACTTAGACAGCGGGGCATACAATGAGCAGTTCTTC